One and the same sample provided the 16 T cell receptor beta chains below, sequenced in a study of molecular identifiers for immune sequencing clone quantification. In TCRdb, the PCR reads were re-called with MiXCR into one record per CDR3 protein. The top ten clones hold around 0.86% of a sample with under 650,000 distinct CDR3 sequences, just under 20% of them seen once. The sample taken for sequencing was naive CD8+ T cells from blood, with Jurkat cell RNA spiked in. Subset here: FACS-sorted CD8+CD4-CCR7+CD45RA+ naive T cells. Receptors were obtained from a human donor in good health. Some libraries in this study had Jurkat cell RNA spiked in.

This clonotype was seen many times. This chain connects TRBV10-3 to TRBJ1-3; D is unresolved. Looked up from germline, CDR1 is ENHRY and CDR2 is SYGVKD. The V gene lost 3 bases and the J gene lost 4 bases, with 13 bases spanning the gap. The CDR3 covers 15 residues. DNA for the CDR3: TGTGCCATCAGTGATTCCCGGGATTGGGGAAACACCATATATTTT. It encodes CAISDSRDWGNTIYF.

As concerns this clonotype: A junction boundary mismatches the germline segment, possibly from a read error. The gene calls are TRBV19 and TRBJ2-2; 7 nucleotides match TRBD2. The CDR3 is made up of 15 amino acids. The germline V gene has CDR1 LNHDA and CDR2 SQIVND (reference sequence). CDR3 nucleotides: TGTGCCAGTATCCGGGGAGGGTCGGGCACCGGGGAGCCGTTTTTT. Encoded protein: CASIRGGSGTGEPFF. The complete variable domain, with remaining parts taken from reference TRBV19 and TRBJ2-2, reads DGGITQSPKYLFRKEGQNVTLSCEQNLNHDAMYWYRQDPGQGLRLIYYSQIVNDFQKGDIAEGYSVSREKKESFPLTVTSAQKNPTAFYLCASIRGGSGTGEPFFGEGSRLTVL.

This clonotype was seen many times. The chain has TRBV19 and TRBJ2-2; 9 bases are shared with TRBD1. With 3 bases clipped from V and 7 bases from J, the junction kept 9 bases outside the gene matches. The CDR3 has 16 amino acids. Germline V lookup: CDR1 LNHDA, CDR2 SQIVND (reference sequence). This chain's CDR3 is CASSIGSGTGHGELFF. In DNA, the CDR3 is TGTGCCAGTAGTATTGGATCCGGGACAGGGCACGGGGAGCTGTTTTTT.

This clonotype showed up many times. This CDR3 is CASSQDGFGPWGDTQYF. The CDR3 coding sequence is TGTGCCAGCAGCCAAGACGGATTCGGCCCCTGGGGGGATACGCAGTATTTT. The rearrangement joins TRBV14 to TRBJ2-3, with D perhaps TRBD1 or TRBD2 (5 bases each). The CDR3 runs 17 residues. Deletions cut 0 bases from V and 6 bases from J, with 19 bases between. Germline V lookup: CDR1 SGHDN, CDR2 FVKESK.

The table lists this clonotype with many counts. This chain joins TRBV6-2 or TRBV6-3 and TRBJ2-3, with 12 positions matching TRBD2. V lost 8 bases and J lost 3; bases outside the gene matches: 3. Germline CDR1 is MNHEY and CDR2 is SVGEGT. The CDR3 has 14 residues. The CDR3 is CASSSGGATDTQYF. Here the CDR3 DNA reads TGTGCCAGCTCTAGCGGGGGGGCAACAGATACGCAGTATTTT.

This clonotype was detected only once. This sequence may be a read error, since a much larger clone differs from it by one base. The gene calls are TRBV9 and TRBJ2-7; 7 nucleotides match TRBD1. J gave up 6 bases and V 1 base, and 7 bases lay outside the gene matches. CDR3 length equals 14 residues. Germline lookup yields CDR1 SGDLS and CDR2 YYNGEE. The CDR3 spells CASSVTGENCEQYF. Written as DNA, the CDR3 is TGTGCCAGCAGCGTAACAGGGGAGAACTGCGAGCAGTACTTC.

This clonotype was found many times. This sequence joins TRBV19 and TRBJ2-5; D is possibly TRBD2 (5 bases). Germline loops: CDR1 LNHDA, CDR2 SQIVND (reference sequence). The CDR3 is 15 amino acids. V lost 5 bases, J lost 5 bases, and 18 bases lay in between. The CDR3 coding sequence is TGTGCCAGTAGTCCGCGACTAAGCCCCAGGGAGACCCAGTACTTC. Protein sequence: CASSPRLSPRETQYF.

This clonotype showed up many times. The chain employs TRBV6-6 and TRBJ1-4; 12 bases are shared with TRBD1. Per the germline V gene, CDR1 is MNHNY and CDR2 is SVGAGI (reference sequence). This CDR3 is built from 16 residues. V shed 6 bases and J 2 bases; nucleotides not matched to a gene: 4. The CDR3 reads CASSWDRGPTNEKLFF. The CDR3 DNA reads TGTGCCAGCAGCTGGGACAGGGGGCCTACTAATGAAAAACTGTTTTTT.

Regarding this clonotype: Possible read error: a much larger clone is one base away. The CDR3 DNA is TGTGCCTGGAGCAGGGTGTTGTCAAGGATAGCCTCCTACGAGCAGTACTTC. The encoded protein is CAWSRVLSRIASYEQYF. The chain carries TRBV30 and TRBJ2-7; D is perhaps TRBD1 (5 bases). The CDR3 is 17 amino acids. Trimming stripped 3 bases from V and 0 bases from J, with 21 bases between. In germline, CDR1 is GTSNPN, CDR2 SVGIG (reference sequence).

This clonotype showed up just a few times. This sequence joins TRBV2 and TRBJ2-3; D remains unclear. Germline lookup yields CDR1 SNHLY and CDR2 FYNNEI. The V end was cut by 8 bases, the J end by 0 bases, with 18 bases between. This CDR3 has 16 residues. The CDR3 region is CASDFETTTSTDTQYF. The CDR3 bases are TGTGCCAGCGACTTCGAAACCACAACTAGCACAGATACGCAGTATTTT.

Note on this clonotype: A much larger clone sits a single nucleotide away, making a read error possible. The chain recombines TRBV20-1 with TRBJ2-3; 8 bases align to TRBD1. Germline trimming cut 1 base from V and 0 bases from J; bases unmatched to any gene: 6. CDR3 length: 16 amino acids. Germline values: CDR1 DFQATT, CDR2 SNEGSKA (reference sequence). The chain's CDR3 is CSARGWTGTSTDTQYF. The CDR3 nucleotides read TGCAGTGCTAGAGGCTGGACAGGGACTAGCACAGATACGCAGTATTTT.

On this clonotype: A much larger clonotype is one base distant, so this may be a read error. The rearrangement links TRBV4-3 to TRBJ1-1; maybe TRBD1 (5 bases). The CDR3 is 16 amino acids. Per the germline V gene, CDR1 is LGHNA and CDR2 is YSLEER. The CDR3: CASRQDFGAKNTEAFF. The CDR3 DNA follows: TGCGCCAGCAGACAAGATTTCGGGGCGAAGAACACTGAAGCTTTCTTT.

Concerning this clonotype: A much more abundant neighbour one base away suggests this may be a read error. The rearrangement links TRBV12-3 or TRBV12-4 to TRBJ2-7; no definite D call. The CDR3 contains 13 residues. CDR3 amino acids: CASTTPGHGEQHF. CDR3 nucleotides: TGTGCCAGCACTACCCCTGGGCACGGCGAGCAGCACTTC.

The CDR3 sequence is CASSGWDSSYMVLTF. CDR3 DNA: TGTGCCAGCAGTGGATGGGACAGCTCGTATATGGTCCTGACTTTC. This rearrangement joins TRBV6-1 to TRBJ2-6; 7 positions match TRBD1. CDR3 length equals 15 residues. J was trimmed by 13 bases and V by 4 bases; bases with no gene match: 13. Germline V gene sequence: CDR1 MNHNS, CDR2 SASEGT.

The table lists this clonotype with a few counts. A much larger clone lies one base from this, so it may be a read error. The V gene is TRBV2, the J gene TRBJ1-1; a weak D match, TRBD1 (5 bases). V dropped 8 bases and J dropped 5 bases, with 18 bases sitting between them. The CDR3 loop spans 14 amino acids. Germline V gives CDR1 SNHLY, CDR2 FYNNEI. CDR3 in DNA: TGTGCCAGCCGCGAGGGACTAGGAGGGACTGAAGCTTTCTTT. The encoded protein is CASREGLGGTEAFF.

This clonotype has ten or more counts. The chain uses TRBV11-2 and TRBJ1-1; D not certain. V dropped 5 bases and J dropped 11 bases, with 12 bases sitting between them. Germline V gene sequence: CDR1 SGHAT, CDR2 FQNNGV. This CDR3 is built from 11 residues. CDR3 protein: CASSPAGWAFF. DNA for the CDR3: TGTGCCAGCAGCCCCGCAGGTTGGGCTTTCTTT.